This T cell receptor (beta chain) was recovered during a study of blood T cell repertoires in COVID-19. Study summary: Some COVID-19 samples were acute and others convalescent; all came from the United States, Italy and Spain. PBMCs, B-cell-depleted T cells, or T cells were the source of the cDNA or gDNA that made up the material.

The V gene's germline CDR1 is SGHRS and CDR2 YFSETQ. The CDR3 has 14 amino acids. The germline V and J ends were trimmed by 0 bases and 4 bases, with 10 bases remaining between them. In the original processing: Reference gene primer amplification gave nucleated cell count estimates. Using immunoSEQ multiplex PCR, the repertoire was profiled, and TCRdb retains in-frame clones only, with some absent. D and trimming come from the DNA, and the V and J calls and clone size come from that table. Among 150,000 to 200,000 clones, 80% to 90% were seen once, and the ten largest hold roughly 18%. This clone occurred a few times.

The sequenced sample consisted of peripheral blood. The chain is built from TRBV5-1 and TRBJ1-1; D is unclear. The clonotype comes from a woman aged 80 or over with acute or convalescent COVID-19. The DNA of the CDR3 is TGCGCCAGCAGCTTGGGGGGTGGGAGCACTGAAGCTTTCTTT. It translates to CASSLGGGSTEAFF.